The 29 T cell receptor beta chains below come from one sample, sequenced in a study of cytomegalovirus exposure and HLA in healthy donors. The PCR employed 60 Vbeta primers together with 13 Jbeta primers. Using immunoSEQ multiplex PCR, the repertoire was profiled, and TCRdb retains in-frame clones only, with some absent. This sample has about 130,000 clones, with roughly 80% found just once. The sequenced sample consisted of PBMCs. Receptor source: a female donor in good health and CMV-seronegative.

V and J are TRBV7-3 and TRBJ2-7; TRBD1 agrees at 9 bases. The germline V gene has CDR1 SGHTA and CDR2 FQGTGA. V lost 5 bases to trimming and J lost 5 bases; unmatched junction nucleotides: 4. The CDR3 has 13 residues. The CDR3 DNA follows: TGTGCCAGCAGCCGGGACAGGGAACACGAGCAGTACTTC. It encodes CASSRDREHEQYF. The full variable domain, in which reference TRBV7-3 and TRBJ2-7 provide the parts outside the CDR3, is GAGVSQTPSNKVTEKGKYVELRCDPISGHTALYWYRQSLGQGPEFLIYFQGTGAADDSGLPNDRFFAVRPEGSVSTLKIQRTERGDSAVYLCASSRDREHEQYFGPGTRLTVT.

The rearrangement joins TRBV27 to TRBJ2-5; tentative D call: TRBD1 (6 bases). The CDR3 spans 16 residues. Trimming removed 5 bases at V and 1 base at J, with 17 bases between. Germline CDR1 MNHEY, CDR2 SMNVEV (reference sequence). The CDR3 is CASSLFLEGGQETQYF. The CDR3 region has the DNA TGTGCCAGCAGTCTCTTTCTAGAAGGGGGCCAAGAGACCCAGTACTTC.

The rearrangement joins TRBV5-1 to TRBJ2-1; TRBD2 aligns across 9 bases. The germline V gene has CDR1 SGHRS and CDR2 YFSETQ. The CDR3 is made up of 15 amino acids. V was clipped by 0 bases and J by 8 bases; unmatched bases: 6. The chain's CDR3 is CASSLGSGSLYEQFF. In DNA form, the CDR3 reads TGCGCCAGCAGCTTGGGTAGCGGGAGTCTCTATGAGCAGTTCTTC.

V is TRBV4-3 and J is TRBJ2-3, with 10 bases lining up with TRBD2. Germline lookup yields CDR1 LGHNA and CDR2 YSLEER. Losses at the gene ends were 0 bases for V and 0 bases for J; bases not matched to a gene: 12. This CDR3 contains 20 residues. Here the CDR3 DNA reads TGCGCCAGCAGCCAAGATCCCTTCGTAGCGGGAGGTACTAGCACAGATACGCAGTATTTT. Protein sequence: CASSQDPFVAGGTSTDTQYF.

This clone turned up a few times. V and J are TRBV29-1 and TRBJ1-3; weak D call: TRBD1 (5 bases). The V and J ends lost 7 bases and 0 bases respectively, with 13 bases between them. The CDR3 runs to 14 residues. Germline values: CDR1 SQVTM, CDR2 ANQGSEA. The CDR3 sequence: CSGKGVGSGNTIYF. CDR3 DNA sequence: TGCAGCGGGAAAGGGGTGGGCTCTGGAAACACCATATATTTT. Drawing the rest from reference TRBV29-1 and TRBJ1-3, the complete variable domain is SAVISQKPSRDICQRGTSLTIQCQVDSQVTMMFWYRQQPGQSLTLIATANQGSEATYESGFVIDKFPISRPNLTFSTLTVSNMSPEDSSIYLCSGKGVGSGNTIYFGEGSWLTVV.

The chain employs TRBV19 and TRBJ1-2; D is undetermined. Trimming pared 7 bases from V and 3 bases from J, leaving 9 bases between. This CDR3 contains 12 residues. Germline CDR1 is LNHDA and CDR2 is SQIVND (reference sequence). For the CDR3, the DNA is TGTGCCAGTACTGACACCGACTATGGCTACACCTTC. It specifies CASTDTDYGYTF.

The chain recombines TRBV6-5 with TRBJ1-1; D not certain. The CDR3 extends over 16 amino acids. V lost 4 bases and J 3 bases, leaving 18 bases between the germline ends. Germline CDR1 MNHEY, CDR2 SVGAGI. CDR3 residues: CASSFGGLYGDTEAFF. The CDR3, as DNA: TGTGCCAGCAGTTTCGGCGGCCTTTACGGGGACACTGAAGCTTTCTTT.

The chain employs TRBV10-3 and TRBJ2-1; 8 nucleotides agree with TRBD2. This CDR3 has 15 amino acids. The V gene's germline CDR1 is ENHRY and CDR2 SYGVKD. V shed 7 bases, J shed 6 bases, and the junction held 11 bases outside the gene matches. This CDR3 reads CAIKSSSGSRNEQFF. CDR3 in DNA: TGTGCCATCAAATCGTCGAGCGGGAGTCGCAATGAGCAGTTCTTC.

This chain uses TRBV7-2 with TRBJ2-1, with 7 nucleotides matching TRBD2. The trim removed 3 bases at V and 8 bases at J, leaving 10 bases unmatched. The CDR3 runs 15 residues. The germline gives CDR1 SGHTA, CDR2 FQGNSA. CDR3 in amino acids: CASSFVGDREDEQFF. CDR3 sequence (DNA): TGTGCCAGCAGCTTTGTCGGGGACCGGGAGGATGAGCAGTTCTTC. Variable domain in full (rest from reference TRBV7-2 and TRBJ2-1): GAGVSQSPSNKVTEKGKDVELRCDPISGHTALYWYRQSLGQGLEFLIYFQGNSAPDKSGLPSDRFSAERTGGSVSTLTIQRTQQEDSAVYLCASSFVGDREDEQFFGPGTRLTVL.

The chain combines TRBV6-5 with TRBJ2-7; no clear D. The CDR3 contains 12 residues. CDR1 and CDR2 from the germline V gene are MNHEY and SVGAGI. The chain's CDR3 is CATRESSYEQYF. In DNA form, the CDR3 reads TGTGCTACCCGCGAAAGCTCCTACGAGCAGTACTTC.

This CDR3 is CASSQDAAEGFRAHEQYF. In DNA, the CDR3 is TGCGCCAGCAGCCAAGATGCCGCGGAGGGGTTCAGGGCCCACGAGCAGTACTTC. The J gene is TRBJ2-7, the V gene TRBV4-3, with TRBD2 as a possible D gene (6 bases). The ends were cut back, 0 bases at V and 5 bases at J, with 23 bases in the middle. The CDR3 length is 18 residues. CDR1 and CDR2 (germline): LGHNA, YSLEER.

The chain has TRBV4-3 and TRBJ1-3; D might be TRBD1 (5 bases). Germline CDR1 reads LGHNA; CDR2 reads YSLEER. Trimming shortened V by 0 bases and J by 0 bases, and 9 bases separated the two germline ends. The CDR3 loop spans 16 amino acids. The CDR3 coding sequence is TGCGCCAGCAGCCAAGATCAGGGTCCCTCTGGAAACACCATATATTTT. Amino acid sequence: CASSQDQGPSGNTIYF.

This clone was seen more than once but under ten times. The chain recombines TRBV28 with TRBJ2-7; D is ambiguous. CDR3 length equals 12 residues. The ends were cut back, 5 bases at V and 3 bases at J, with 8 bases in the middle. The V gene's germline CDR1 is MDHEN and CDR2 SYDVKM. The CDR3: CASSGLVYEQYF. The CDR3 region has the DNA TGTGCCAGCAGTGGTCTAGTCTACGAGCAGTACTTC.

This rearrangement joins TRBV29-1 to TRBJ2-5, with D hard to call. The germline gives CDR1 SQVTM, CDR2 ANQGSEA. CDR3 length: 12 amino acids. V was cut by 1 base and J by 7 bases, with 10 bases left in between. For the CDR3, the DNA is TGCAGCGTTGAAGGCCCGGGTGGGACCCAGTACTTC. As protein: CSVEGPGGTQYF.

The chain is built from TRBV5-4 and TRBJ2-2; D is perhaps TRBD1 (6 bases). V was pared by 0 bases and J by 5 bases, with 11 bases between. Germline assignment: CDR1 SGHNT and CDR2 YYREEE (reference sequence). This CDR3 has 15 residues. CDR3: CASSLVQGETGELFF. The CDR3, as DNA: TGTGCCAGCAGCTTGGTACAGGGCGAAACCGGGGAGCTGTTTTTT.

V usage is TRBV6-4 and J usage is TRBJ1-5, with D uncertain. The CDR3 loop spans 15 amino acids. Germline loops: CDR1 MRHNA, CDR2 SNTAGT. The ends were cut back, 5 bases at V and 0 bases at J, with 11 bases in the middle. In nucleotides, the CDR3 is TGTGCCAGCAGTACAGCTTGCTATAGCAATCAGCCCCAGCATTTT. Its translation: CASSTACYSNQPQHF.

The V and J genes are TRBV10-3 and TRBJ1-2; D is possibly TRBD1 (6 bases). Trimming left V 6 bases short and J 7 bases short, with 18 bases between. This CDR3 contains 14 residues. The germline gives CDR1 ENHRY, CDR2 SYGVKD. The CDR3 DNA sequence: TGTGCCATCAGCTCCAGACAGGCTGACTCTGGCTACACCTTC. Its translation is CAISSRQADSGYTF.

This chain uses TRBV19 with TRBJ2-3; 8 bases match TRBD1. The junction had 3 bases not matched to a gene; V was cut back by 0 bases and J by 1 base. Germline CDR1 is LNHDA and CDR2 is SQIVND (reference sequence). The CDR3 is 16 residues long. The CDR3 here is CASSIDLTGGTDTQYF. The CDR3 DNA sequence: TGTGCCAGTAGTATAGATCTGACAGGGGGCACAGATACGCAGTATTTT.

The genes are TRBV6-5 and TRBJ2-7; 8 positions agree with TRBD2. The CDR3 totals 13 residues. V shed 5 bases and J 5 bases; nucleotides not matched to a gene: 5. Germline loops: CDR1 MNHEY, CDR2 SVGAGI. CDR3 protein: CASSPPGGDEQYF. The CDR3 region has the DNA TGTGCCAGCAGTCCTCCGGGGGGGGACGAGCAGTACTTC.

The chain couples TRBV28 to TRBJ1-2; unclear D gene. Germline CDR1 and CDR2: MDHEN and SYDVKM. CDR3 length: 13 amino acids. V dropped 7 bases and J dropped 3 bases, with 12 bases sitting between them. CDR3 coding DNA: TGTGCCAGCAAGCTACCGCGGGACTATGGCTACACCTTC. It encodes CASKLPRDYGYTF.

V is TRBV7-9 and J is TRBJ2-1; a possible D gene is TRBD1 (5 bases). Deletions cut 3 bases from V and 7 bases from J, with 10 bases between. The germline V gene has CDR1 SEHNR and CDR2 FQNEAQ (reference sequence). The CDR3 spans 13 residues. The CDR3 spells CASSFPKGNEQFF. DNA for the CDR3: TGTGCCAGCAGCTTCCCAAAGGGGAATGAGCAGTTCTTC.

In DNA form, the CDR3 reads TGTGCCAGCAGTTTATTTCTGACGGGAGGGCCCCACGAGCAGTACTTC. Protein product: CASSLFLTGGPHEQYF. This chain connects TRBV27 to TRBJ2-7; TRBD2 aligns across 8 bases. V lost 1 base to trimming and J lost 5 bases; unmatched junction nucleotides: 10. The CDR3 extends over 16 amino acids. Germline CDR1 and CDR2: MNHEY and SMNVEV (reference sequence).

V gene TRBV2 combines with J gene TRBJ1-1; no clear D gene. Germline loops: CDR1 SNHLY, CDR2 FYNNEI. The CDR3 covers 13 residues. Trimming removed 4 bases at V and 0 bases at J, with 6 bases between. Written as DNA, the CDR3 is TGTGCCAGCAGTGTTTTAATGAACACTGAAGCTTTCTTT. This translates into CASSVLMNTEAFF.

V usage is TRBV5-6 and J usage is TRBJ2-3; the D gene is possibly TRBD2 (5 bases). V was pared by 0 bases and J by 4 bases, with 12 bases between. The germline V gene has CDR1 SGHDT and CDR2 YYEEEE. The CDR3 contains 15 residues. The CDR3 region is CASSLVGPRADTQYF. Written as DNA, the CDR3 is TGTGCCAGCAGCTTGGTTGGTCCGAGGGCAGATACGCAGTATTTT. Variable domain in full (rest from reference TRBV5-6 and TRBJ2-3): DAGVTQSPTHLIKTRGQQVTLRCSPKSGHDTVSWYQQALGQGPQFIFQYYEEEERQRGNFPDRFSGHQFPNYSSELNVNALLLGDSALYLCASSLVGPRADTQYFGPGTRLTVL.

CDR3 DNA sequence: TGCGCCAGCAGCCAAGTGGGGGCTAGCGGGAGAGTTACGCAGTATTTT. Translation: CASSQVGASGRVTQYF. V and J are TRBV4-3 and TRBJ2-3; TRBD2 agrees at 10 bases. CDR1 is LGHNA, CDR2 YSLEER, per germline. J gave up 8 bases and V 1 base, and 9 bases lay outside the gene matches. The CDR3 is made up of 16 amino acids.

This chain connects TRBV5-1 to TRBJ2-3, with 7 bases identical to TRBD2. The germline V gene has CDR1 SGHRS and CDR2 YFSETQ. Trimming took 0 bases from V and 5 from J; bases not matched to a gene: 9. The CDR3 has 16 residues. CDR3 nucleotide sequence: TGCGCCAGCAGCTTGGATAGTGCGGGAGTAGGAGATACGCAGTATTTT. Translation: CASSLDSAGVGDTQYF.

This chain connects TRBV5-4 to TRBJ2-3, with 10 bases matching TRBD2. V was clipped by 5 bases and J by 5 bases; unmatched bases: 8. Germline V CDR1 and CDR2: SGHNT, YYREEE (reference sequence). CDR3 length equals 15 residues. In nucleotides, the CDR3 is TGTGCCAGCAGGGCTGGACTAGCGGTGGGAGATACGCAGTATTTT. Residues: CASRAGLAVGDTQYF.

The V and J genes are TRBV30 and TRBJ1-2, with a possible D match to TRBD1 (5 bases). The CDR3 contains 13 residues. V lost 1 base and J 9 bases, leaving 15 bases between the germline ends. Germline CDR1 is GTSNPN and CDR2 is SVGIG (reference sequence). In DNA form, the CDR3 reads TGTGCCTGGAGTGCCCAGGGTTCAGGGAGCTACACCTTC. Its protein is CAWSAQGSGSYTF.

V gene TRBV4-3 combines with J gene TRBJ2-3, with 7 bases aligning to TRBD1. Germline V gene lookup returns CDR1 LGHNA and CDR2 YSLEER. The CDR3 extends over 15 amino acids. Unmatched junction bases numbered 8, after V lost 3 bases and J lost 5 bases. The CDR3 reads CASSQQGQMGDTQYF. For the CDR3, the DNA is TGCGCCAGCAGCCAGCAGGGACAGATGGGAGATACGCAGTATTTT.